These 7 T cell receptor beta chains were sequenced from one sample in a study of OX40 agonist ivuxolimab in advanced cancers. Generated by immunoSEQ multiplex PCR, the TCRdb table keeps only in-frame clones and is missing some. Of 57,000 or so clones listed, roughly 86% are singletons. The starting material was CD4+ or CD8+ T cells sorted from blood, obtained in a trial of the OX40 agonist ivuxolimab. The origin of the receptors is an adult with an advanced solid tumor such as melanoma, head and neck, liver or kidney cancer.

The chain has TRBV6-5 and TRBJ1-1, with D tentatively TRBD1 (6 bases). The CDR3 spans 14 residues. Germline CDR1 is MNHEY and CDR2 is SVGAGI. The V and J ends lost 6 bases and 5 bases respectively, with 16 bases between them. The CDR3 here is CASRSTQGWTEAFF. DNA of the CDR3: TGTGCCAGCAGGTCAACTCAGGGGTGGACTGAAGCTTTCTTT.

This sequence joins TRBV27 and TRBJ2-7, with 8 bases aligning to TRBD1. Germline CDR1 MNHEY, CDR2 SMNVEV (reference sequence). V dropped 7 bases and J dropped 2; count of bases not matched to a gene: 13. The CDR3 has 16 residues. This chain's CDR3 is CASTKRPGQVPYEQYF. DNA of the CDR3: TGTGCCAGCACCAAACGACCGGGACAGGTACCCTACGAGCAGTACTTC.

The chain is built from TRBV5-1 and TRBJ2-1; D call uncertain. Germline V gene data show CDR1 as SGHRS and CDR2 as YFSETQ. Trimming shortened V by 0 bases and J by 4 bases, and 5 bases separated the two germline ends. This CDR3 is built from 13 residues. CDR3 coding DNA: TGCGCCAGCAGCTTGGTCGCGTACAATGAGCAGTTCTTC. This translates into CASSLVAYNEQFF.

In its sample, this clone is medium-sized (0.01 to 0.1%). The chain employs TRBV19 and TRBJ1-4; D remains unclear. This CDR3 is built from 14 residues. The V end lost 3 bases, the J end lost 0 bases, and 5 bases lay between the germline ends. Germline values: CDR1 LNHDA, CDR2 SQIVND (reference sequence). CDR3: CASSIAATNEKLFF. The CDR3 bases are TGTGCCAGTAGTATCGCAGCAACTAATGAAAAACTGTTTTTT.

J is TRBJ1-2 and V is TRBV28, with 7 bases identical to TRBD1. V trimming: 5 bases; J trimming: 3 bases; junction bases outside the gene matches: 6. This CDR3 contains 14 residues. The germline gives CDR1 MDHEN, CDR2 SYDVKM. CDR3 sequence: CASSPGTADYGYTF. The CDR3 DNA reads as TGTGCCAGCAGTCCCGGGACAGCCGACTATGGCTACACCTTC.

Written as DNA, the CDR3 is TGTGCCAGCAGCCCCCGGACAGATCTCTACGAGCAGTACTTC. Translation gives CASSPRTDLYEQYF. The chain couples TRBV11-3 to TRBJ2-7, with a weak D call TRBD1 (6 bases). Trimming pared 5 bases from V and 3 bases from J, leaving 14 bases between. The CDR3 is 14 amino acids. Germline V gives CDR1 SGHNT, CDR2 YENEEA.

The rearrangement joins TRBV30 to TRBJ2-5; D unresolved. The CDR3 runs 12 residues. CDR1 and CDR2 (germline): GTSNPN, SVGIG (reference sequence). V lost 0 bases and J 5 bases, leaving 7 bases between the germline ends. The CDR3 region is CAWSVQGETQYF. Here the CDR3 DNA reads TGTGCCTGGAGTGTACAAGGGGAGACCCAGTACTTC. The entire variable domain, with the rest obtained from reference TRBV30 and TRBJ2-5, is as follows: SQTIHQWPATLVQPVGSPLSLECTVEGTSNPNLYWYRQAAGRGLQLLFYSVGIGQISSEVPQNLSASRPQDRQFILSSKKLLLSDSGFYLCAWSVQGETQYFGPGTRLLVL.